This entry features one TCR beta chain sequence. The CDR3 sequence is 12 residues long. Looked up from germline, CDR1 is KGHDR and CDR2 is SFDVKD. This sample is part of a study of monozygotic twins with inflammatory bowel disease. Researchers generated cDNA in eight separate reactions per sample. Using the 5' RACE reads, TCRdb records one entry per CDR3 protein without DNA. The sample data list hundreds of thousands of distinct CDR3 sequences. The TCR sequence derives from a human donor with ulcerative colitis or Crohn's disease, or a healthy co-twin of an affected twin (not recorded which). The sample consisted of blood. The genes are TRBV24-1 and TRBJ2-3. This CDR3 reads CATSLSTDTQYF.